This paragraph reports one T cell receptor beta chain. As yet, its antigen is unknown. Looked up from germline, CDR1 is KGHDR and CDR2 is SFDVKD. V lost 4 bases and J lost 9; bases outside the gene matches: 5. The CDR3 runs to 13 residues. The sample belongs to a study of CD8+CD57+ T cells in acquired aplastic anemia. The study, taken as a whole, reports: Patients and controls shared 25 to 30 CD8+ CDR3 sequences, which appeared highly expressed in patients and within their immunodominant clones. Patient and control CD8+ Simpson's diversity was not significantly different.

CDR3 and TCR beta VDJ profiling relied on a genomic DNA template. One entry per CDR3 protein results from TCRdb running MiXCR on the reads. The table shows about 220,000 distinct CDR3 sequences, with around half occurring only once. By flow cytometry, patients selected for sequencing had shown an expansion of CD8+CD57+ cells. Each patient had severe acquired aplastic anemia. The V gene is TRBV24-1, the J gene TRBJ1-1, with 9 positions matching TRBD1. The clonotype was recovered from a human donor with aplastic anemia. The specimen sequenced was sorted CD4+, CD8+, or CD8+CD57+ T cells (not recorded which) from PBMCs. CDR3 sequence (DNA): TGTGCCACCAGTGACGGACAGGGGTCTCAAGCTTTCTTT. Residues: CATSDGQGSQAFF.